This T cell receptor beta chain is from a study of blood T cell repertoires in COVID-19. Overall study: The United States, Italy and Spain were the sources of the acute and convalescent COVID-19 samples.

The CDR3 runs to 16 residues. The V gene lost 5 bases and the J gene lost 7 bases, with 18 bases spanning the gap. Germline assignment: CDR1 MNHEY and CDR2 SMNVEV (reference sequence). As handled by the study authors: Nucleated cell counts were estimated from reference gene primer amplification. Profiled with immunoSEQ multiplex PCR; TCRdb holds only in-frame clones, not every one. V, J and clone size reflect that table, while D and trimming were determined from the DNA. This table holds over 120,000 clones, approximately 85% found once. The sequence derives from a man in his 70s with acute or convalescent COVID-19. Sequencing was done on a sample of peripheral blood. V gene TRBV27 combines with J gene TRBJ1-6; D is unclear. CDR3 nucleotide sequence: TGTGCCAGCAGTCCGCGGGGAGGGTTCGAGAATTCACCCCTCCACTTT. It yields the protein CASSPRGGFENSPLHF.